Listed here are 5 T cell receptor beta chains from one sample, sequenced in a study of T cell repertoires in cytomegalovirus infection. TCRdb used MiXCR to reprocess the reads, holding one entry per CDR3 protein. The sample carries some 400,000 distinct CDR3 sequences, 15% to 20% recorded once. The sequencing sample was made of PBMCs. The receptors stem from a human donor in good health (CMV status not recorded). Some clones in this sample may be carry-over from other donors' samples.

The V gene is TRBV29-1, the J gene TRBJ2-1; 10 bases are shared with TRBD2. The trim removed 6 bases at V and 5 bases at J, leaving 7 bases unmatched. Germline assignment: CDR1 SQVTM and CDR2 ANQGSEA. The CDR3 spans 14 residues. CDR3 protein: CSVAPSGRDNEQFF. The CDR3, as DNA: TGCAGCGTCGCCCCTAGCGGGAGAGACAATGAGCAGTTCTTC.

This clonotype has just a few counts. V usage is TRBV18 and J usage is TRBJ2-5; D not certain. The CDR3 spans 13 residues. V was shortened by 3 bases and J by 3 bases, with 8 bases between the two germline ends. The germline gives CDR1 KGHSH, CDR2 LQKENI. CDR3 in DNA: TGTGCCAGCTCACCGGGCTGGAAAGAGACCCAGTACTTC. Translating it yields CASSPGWKETQYF.

The J gene is TRBJ1-2, the V gene TRBV5-6; perhaps TRBD1 as D (5 bases). The CDR3 contains 14 residues. The germline V gene has CDR1 SGHDT and CDR2 YYEEEE. V lost 1 base and J 5 bases, leaving 12 bases between the germline ends. CDR3 protein: CASSLRRGGYGYTF. CDR3 in DNA: TGTGCCAGCAGCTTGCGAAGGGGTGGGTATGGCTACACCTTC.

The chain is built from TRBV19 and TRBJ1-1; the match to TRBD1 covers 9 bases. The J segment lost 7 bases and the V segment lost 9 bases, leaving 9 bases of the junction unmatched. Germline V gene sequence: CDR1 LNHDA, CDR2 SQIVND (reference sequence). The CDR3 has 13 residues. CDR3 region: CASMDRGMDEAFF. Here the CDR3 DNA reads TGTGCCAGCATGGACAGGGGAATGGATGAAGCTTTCTTT.

The chain employs TRBV6-5 and TRBJ1-4; D gene ambiguous. Per germline, CDR1 MNHEY and CDR2 SVGAGI. Between the trimmed V and J ends, which lost 0 bases and 7 bases, there was a span of 12 bases. The CDR3 consists of 15 residues. CDR3 amino acids: CASSYSKGFGEKLFF. DNA of the CDR3: TGTGCCAGCAGTTACTCGAAAGGGTTCGGTGAAAAACTGTTTTTT.